The present T cell receptor beta chain was sequenced within a study of metastatic and nonmetastatic thyroid tumors. Overall study: Malignant thyroid and benign thyroid patients provided blood and tumor or nodule tissue whose repertoires were compared.

As processed by the authors: Clinicopathological groups differed in CDR3, with these differences serving to build a distant-metastasis classifier for papillary thyroid cancer. TCRdb re-processed the PCR reads through MiXCR. The V and J calls and clone size are TCRdb's, not the authors'. Among 30,000 to 40,000 clones listed, 29% were seen once. With V trimmed by 4 bases and J by 7 bases, 7 bases remained unmatched. Per the germline V gene, CDR1 is MNHEY and CDR2 is SVGAGI. The CDR3 length is 16 residues. Every patient underwent thyroid surgery untreated. Study-wide points: In blood and tumor, TCR beta diversity was reportedly significantly higher in malignant thyroid tumors than in benign nodules.

This clone was detected a few times. The antigen is not known. The receptor was isolated from a female donor with papillary thyroid cancer or a benign thyroid nodule (not recorded which). Some clones in this sample may be carry-over from other donors' samples. The chain combines TRBV6-5 with TRBJ2-1, with 13 bases lining up with TRBD2. Sequenced material: blood. The CDR3 loop reads CASSSQLAGGTNEQFF. CDR3 nucleotides: TGTGCCAGCAGTTCCCAACTAGCGGGAGGGACAAATGAGCAGTTCTTC.